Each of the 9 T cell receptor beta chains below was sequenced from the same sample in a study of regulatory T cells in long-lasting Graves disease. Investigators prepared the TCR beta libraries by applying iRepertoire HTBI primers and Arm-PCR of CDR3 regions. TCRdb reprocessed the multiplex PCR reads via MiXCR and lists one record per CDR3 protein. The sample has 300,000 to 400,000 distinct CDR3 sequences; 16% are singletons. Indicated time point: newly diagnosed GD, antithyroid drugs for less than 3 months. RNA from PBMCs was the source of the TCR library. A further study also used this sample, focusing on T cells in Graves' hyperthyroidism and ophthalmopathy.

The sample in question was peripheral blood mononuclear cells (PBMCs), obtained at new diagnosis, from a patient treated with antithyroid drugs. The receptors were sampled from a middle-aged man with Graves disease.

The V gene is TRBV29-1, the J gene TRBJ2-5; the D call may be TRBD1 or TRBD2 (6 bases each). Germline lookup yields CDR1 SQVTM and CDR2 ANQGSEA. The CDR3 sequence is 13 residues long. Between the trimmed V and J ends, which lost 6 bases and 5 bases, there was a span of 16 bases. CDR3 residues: CSVSGAAGETQYF. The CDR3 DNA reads TGCAGCGTCTCAGGGGCAGCGGGTGAGACCCAGTACTTC.

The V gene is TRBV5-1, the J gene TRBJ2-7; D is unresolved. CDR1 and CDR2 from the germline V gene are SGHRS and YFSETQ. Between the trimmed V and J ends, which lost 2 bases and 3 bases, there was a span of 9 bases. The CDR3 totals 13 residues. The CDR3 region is CASSFLYNYEQYF. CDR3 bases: TGCGCCAGCAGCTTCCTTTACAACTACGAGCAGTACTTC.

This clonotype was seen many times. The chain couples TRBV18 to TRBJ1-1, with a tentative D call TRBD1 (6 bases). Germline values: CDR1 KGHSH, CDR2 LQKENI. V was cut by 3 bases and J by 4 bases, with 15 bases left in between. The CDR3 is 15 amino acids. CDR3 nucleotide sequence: TGTGCCAGCTCACCGCAGGGGATGGGCGGCACTGAAGCTTTCTTT. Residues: CASSPQGMGGTEAFF.

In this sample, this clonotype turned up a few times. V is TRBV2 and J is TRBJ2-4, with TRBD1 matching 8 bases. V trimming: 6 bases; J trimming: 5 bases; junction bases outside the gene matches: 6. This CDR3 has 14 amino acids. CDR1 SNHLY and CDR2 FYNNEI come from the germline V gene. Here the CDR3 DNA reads TGTGCCAGCAGCTATGACAGGGGACAAAACATTCAGTACTTC. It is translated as CASSYDRGQNIQYF.

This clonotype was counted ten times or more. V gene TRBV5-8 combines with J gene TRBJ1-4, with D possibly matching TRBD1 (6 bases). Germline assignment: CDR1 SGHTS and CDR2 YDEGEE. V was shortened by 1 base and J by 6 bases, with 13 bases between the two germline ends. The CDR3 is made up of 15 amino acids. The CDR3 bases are TGTGCCAGCAGCTTGCGGGGGCAGGCGGATGAAAAACTGTTTTTT. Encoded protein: CASSLRGQADEKLFF.

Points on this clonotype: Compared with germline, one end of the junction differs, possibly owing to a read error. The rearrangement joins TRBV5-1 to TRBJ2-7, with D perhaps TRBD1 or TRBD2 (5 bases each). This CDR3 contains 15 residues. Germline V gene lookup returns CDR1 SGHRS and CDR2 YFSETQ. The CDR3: CASSVLPEGISEQYF. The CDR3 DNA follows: TGTGCCAGCAGCGTTTTGCCCGAGGGGATCTCCGAGCAGTACTTC.

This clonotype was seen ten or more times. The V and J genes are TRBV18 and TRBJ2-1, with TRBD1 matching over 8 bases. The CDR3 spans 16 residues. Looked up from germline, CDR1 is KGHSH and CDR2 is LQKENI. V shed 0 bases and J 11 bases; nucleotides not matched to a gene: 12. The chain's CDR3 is CASSPPAGTGSLKQFF. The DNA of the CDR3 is TGTGCCAGCTCACCACCGGCCGGGACAGGCTCTTTAAAGCAGTTCTTC. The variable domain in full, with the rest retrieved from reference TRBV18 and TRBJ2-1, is NAGVMQNPRHLVRRRGQEARLRCSPMKGHSHVYWYRQLPEEGLKFMVYLQKENIIDESGMPKERFSAEFPKEGPSILRIQQVVRGDSAAYFCASSPPAGTGSLKQFFGPGTRLTVL.

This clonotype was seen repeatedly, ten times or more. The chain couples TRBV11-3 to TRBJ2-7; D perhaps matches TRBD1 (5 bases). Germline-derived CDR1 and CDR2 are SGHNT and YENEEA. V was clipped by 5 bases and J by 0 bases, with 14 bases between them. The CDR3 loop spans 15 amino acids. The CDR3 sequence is CASSAGFGSSYEQYF. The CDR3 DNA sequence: TGTGCCAGCAGCGCAGGGTTTGGGTCCTCCTACGAGCAGTACTTC.

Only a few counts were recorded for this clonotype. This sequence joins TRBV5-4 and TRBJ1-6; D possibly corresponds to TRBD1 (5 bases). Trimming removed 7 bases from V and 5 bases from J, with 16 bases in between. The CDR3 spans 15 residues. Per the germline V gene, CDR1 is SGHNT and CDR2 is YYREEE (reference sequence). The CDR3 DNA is TGTGCCAGCCAGATTCGACAGATGAATAATTCACCCCTCCACTTT. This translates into CASQIRQMNNSPLHF. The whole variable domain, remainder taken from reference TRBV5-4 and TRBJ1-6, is ETGVTQSPTHLIKTRGQQVTLRCSSQSGHNTVSWYQQALGQGPQFIFQYYREEENGRGNFPPRFSGLQFPNYSSELNVNALELDDSALYLCASQIRQMNNSPLHFGNGTRLTVT.